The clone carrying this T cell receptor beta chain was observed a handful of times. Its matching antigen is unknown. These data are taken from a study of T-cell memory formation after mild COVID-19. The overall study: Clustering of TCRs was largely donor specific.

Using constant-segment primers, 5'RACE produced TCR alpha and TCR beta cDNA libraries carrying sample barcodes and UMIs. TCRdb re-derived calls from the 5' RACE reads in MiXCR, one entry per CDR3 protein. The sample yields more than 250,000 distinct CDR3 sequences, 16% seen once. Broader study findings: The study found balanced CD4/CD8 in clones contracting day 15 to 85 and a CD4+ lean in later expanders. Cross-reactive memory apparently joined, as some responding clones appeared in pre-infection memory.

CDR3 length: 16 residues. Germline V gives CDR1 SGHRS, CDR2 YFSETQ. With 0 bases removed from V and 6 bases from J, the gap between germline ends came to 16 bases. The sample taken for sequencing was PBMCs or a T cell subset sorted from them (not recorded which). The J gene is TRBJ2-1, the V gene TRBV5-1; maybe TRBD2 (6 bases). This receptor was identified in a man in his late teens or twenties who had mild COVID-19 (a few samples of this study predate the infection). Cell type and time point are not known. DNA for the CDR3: TGCGCCAGCAGCTTGGGGCGGGACCCTACACGCAATGAGCAGTTCTTC. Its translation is CASSLGRDPTRNEQFF.